What follows describes a single T cell receptor beta chain. No antigen is known for it. Into CD45RA+ naive and CD45RA-negative memory subsets, the CD4+ cells were split. CDR1 and CDR2 from the germline V gene are SEHNR and FQNEAQ (reference sequence). V lost 5 bases and J lost 8; bases outside the gene matches: 8. The CDR3 consists of 14 residues. Assay used: immunoSEQ multiplex PCR; TCRdb lists only in-frame clones, some missing. The data hold 2,500,000 or so clones, with more than 90% observed a single time. The data stem from a study of shared clonotypes between healthy human individuals. Looking at the study overall: Three plates each covered CD4 naive and memory; CD8 naive two, CD8 memory one.

Study outcomes and limitations: Depth was large, yet rarefaction showed that sorted-subset sequencing was incomplete. Generally, naive subsets came out with larger estimated richness than memory subsets.

The V and J genes are TRBV7-9 and TRBJ2-1; 8 bases match TRBD2. The receptor's source is a young man in good health. Sequencing was carried out using naive CD4+ T cells sorted from blood. Sample subset: CD45RA+ positively selected. The CDR3 DNA reads TGTGCCAGCAGCCTTGGACTAGCATCGGATGAGCAGTTCTTC. The encoded protein is CASSLGLASDEQFF.